This TCR beta chain was retrieved from a study of T-cell reconstitution after alpha-beta-depleted transplantation in children. This clonotype was observed a few times. A junction boundary mismatches the germline segment, possibly from a read error. The CDR3 is 12 amino acids. Researchers prepared the TCRbeta library using unique molecular identifiers, the study reports. Each CDR3 protein is one row after TCRdb ran MiXCR on the PCR reads. The sample lists 350,000 to 400,000 distinct CDR3 sequences, over 20% occurring once. The source is a human donor who donated a stem cell graft to a child with acute myeloid leukemia. Sequenced material: PBMCs from the stem cell graft donor, taken from the stem cell graft. This chain links TRBV12-3 or TRBV12-4 with TRBJ2-7, with D possibly matching TRBD1 (6 bases). Here the CDR3 DNA reads TGTGCCAGCAGTTTAATTGGCAGGGGTTCGTTCTTC. Translation gives CASSLIGRGSFF.